Listed here are 30 T cell receptor beta chains from one sample, sequenced in a study of T cells in Graves' hyperthyroidism and ophthalmopathy. RNA transcripts gave rise to amplified TCR beta CDR3 regions. Using the HTBI primer set, a first-round RT-PCR was run on the TCR CDR3. TCRdb analysed the multiplex PCR reads with MiXCR anew, one entry per CDR3 protein. The profile shows about 710,000 distinct CDR3 sequences, roughly 15% of them singletons. Specimen: blood. Every receptor here comes from a man aged 18 to 29 with Graves' hyperthyroidism.

The chain combines TRBV29-1 with TRBJ2-2; 10 nucleotides align to TRBD2. Germline V CDR1 and CDR2: SQVTM, ANQGSEA. CDR3 length: 17 residues. The V and J ends lost 2 bases and 0 bases, in that order; junction bases with no gene match: 6. CDR3 sequence (DNA): TGCAGCGTTGAATTGGTTAGCGGGAGGTCGAACACCGGGGAGCTGTTTTTT. It translates to CSVELVSGRSNTGELFF.

This clonotype was counted at least ten times. The genes are TRBV2 and TRBJ2-1; possible D gene TRBD1, 5 bases. Per the germline V gene, CDR1 is SNHLY and CDR2 is FYNNEI. V was trimmed by 1 base and J by 6 bases, leaving 13 bases between them. The CDR3 extends over 15 amino acids. CDR3 DNA: TGTGCCAGCAGTGAAGGGGTGCTAGGGGCCAATGAGCAGTTCTTC. This gives the protein CASSEGVLGANEQFF.

This clonotype was observed a few times. Its ends do not fully match the called genes, so a read error is possible. The rearrangement uses TRBV10-3 and TRBJ2-1; perhaps TRBD2 as D (5 bases). The CDR3 spans 16 residues. Germline CDR1 is ENHRY and CDR2 is SYGVKD. In DNA form, the CDR3 reads TGTGCCATCAGGGACGGACTTTTACACTCCCACAATGAGCAGTTCTTC. Its translation is CAIRDGLLHSHNEQFF.

The chain carries TRBV12-3 or TRBV12-4 and TRBJ2-6, with TRBD2 as a possible D gene (5 bases). This CDR3 comprises 15 residues. The V end was cut by 7 bases, the J end by 4 bases, with 14 bases between. CDR3 loop: CASTKTGVGANVLTF. DNA of the CDR3: TGTGCCAGCACCAAAACCGGGGTAGGGGCCAACGTCCTGACTTTC.

The sample holds many counts of this clonotype. The V gene is TRBV2, the J gene TRBJ2-7; D could derive from TRBD1 or TRBD2 (5 bases each). The CDR3 runs 14 residues. Germline-derived CDR1 and CDR2 are SNHLY and FYNNEI. V was trimmed by 6 bases and J by 6 bases, leaving 18 bases between them. This CDR3 reads CASRGVMGTGEQYF. In DNA form, the CDR3 reads TGTGCCAGCAGGGGGGTTATGGGAACGGGCGAGCAGTACTTC.

This clonotype was detected many times. J is TRBJ2-4 and V is TRBV20-1; no clear D. The V gene's germline CDR1 is DFQATT and CDR2 SNEGSKA (reference sequence). This CDR3 spans 15 amino acids. V lost 0 bases, J lost 6 bases, and 15 bases lay in between. The CDR3 coding sequence is TGCAGTGCTAGAGATGTAGTGGAGAGCCCAAACATTCAGTACTTC. This sequence encodes CSARDVVESPNIQYF.

V gene TRBV7-9 combines with J gene TRBJ2-7; D might be TRBD1 (6 bases). CDR1 SEHNR and CDR2 FQNEAQ come from the germline V gene (reference sequence). The CDR3 contains 13 residues. Between the trimmed V and J ends, which lost 4 bases and 3 bases, there was a span of 10 bases. The CDR3 coding sequence is TGTGCCAGCAGCTCGAAACAGGGCTACGAGCAGTACTTC. It is translated as CASSSKQGYEQYF.

The chain carries TRBV20-1 and TRBJ1-6; no firm D call. The germline CDR1 and CDR2 sequences are DFQATT and SNEGSKA (reference sequence). The CDR3 spans 13 residues. CDR3 coding DNA: TGCAGGGCCCGGGAATCCTATAATTCACCCCTCCACTTT. Translation: CRARESYNSPLHF.

Only a few counts were recorded for this clonotype. The limits of the CDR3 on the DNA are not certain, so only TCRdb's listed CDR3 is given. The chain links TRBV3-1 to TRBJ2-3; the table's TRBD1 call for D was not verified on the DNA. Inclusive of both ends, the CDR3 amounts to 14 amino acids. CDR1 is LGHDT and CDR2 is YNNKEL in the germline V gene (reference sequence). Here the CDR3 reads CASSLPSVADTQYF.

This clonotype was observed a few times. V is TRBV29-1 and J is TRBJ2-6; 7 bases line up with TRBD1. This CDR3 has 15 residues. Trimming took 2 bases from V and 2 from J; bases not matched to a gene: 3. Germline V lookup: CDR1 SQVTM, CDR2 ANQGSEA. CDR3 nucleotide sequence: TGCAGCGTTGAAACCCAGGGGGCTGGGGCCAACGTCCTGACTTTC. Its translation: CSVETQGAGANVLTF.

The genes are TRBV2 and TRBJ1-1; D remains ambiguous. V lost 7 bases and J lost 5, with 14 bases in between. The CDR3 runs 13 residues. Germline loops: CDR1 SNHLY, CDR2 FYNNEI. The CDR3 coding sequence is TGTGCCAGCACGGGCAGGTTGAGTACTGAAGCTTTCTTT. It translates to CASTGRLSTEAFF.

The rearrangement uses TRBV5-1 and TRBJ1-2; no firm D call. V was trimmed by 0 bases and J by 3 bases, leaving 9 bases between them. Germline V gene data show CDR1 as SGHRS and CDR2 as YFSETQ. The CDR3 consists of 14 residues. This CDR3 reads CASSLGVVDYGYTF. The DNA of the CDR3 is TGCGCCAGCAGCTTGGGTGTGGTGGACTATGGCTACACCTTC.

In its sample, this clonotype was seen a few times. The chain combines TRBV6-5 with TRBJ1-5, with D possibly being TRBD1 (6 bases). The CDR3 extends over 15 amino acids. With 1 base removed from V and 4 bases from J, the gap between germline ends came to 11 bases. Germline V lookup: CDR1 MNHEY, CDR2 SVGAGI. CDR3 amino acids: CASSYFRDTNQPQHF. The CDR3 nucleotides are TGTGCCAGCAGTTACTTCCGGGACACAAATCAGCCCCAGCATTTT.

This clonotype occurred a few times. Being one base from a much bigger clone, this may be a read error. This rearrangement joins TRBV20-1 to TRBJ2-1; 9 nucleotides match TRBD2. The germline gives CDR1 DFQATT, CDR2 SNEGSKA (reference sequence). This CDR3 region has 12 residues. CDR3 in amino acids: CSARTSGNEQLF. The CDR3 DNA is TGCAGTGCTAGGACTAGCGGCAATGAGCAGCTCTTC.

The chain couples TRBV20-1 to TRBJ2-1; 7 positions match TRBD2. This CDR3 spans 14 amino acids. V trimming: 6 bases; J trimming: 0 bases; junction bases outside the gene matches: 5. Germline CDR1 and CDR2: DFQATT and SNEGSKA (reference sequence). The CDR3 is CSAGGGSSYNEQFF. CDR3 nucleotide sequence: TGCAGTGCCGGTGGCGGGAGCTCCTACAATGAGCAGTTCTTC.

This chain connects TRBV2 to TRBJ1-5; perhaps TRBD1 as D (5 bases). The CDR3 is 16 amino acids. V shed 7 bases and J shed 2 bases, with 18 bases lying between them. Germline V gene data show CDR1 as SNHLY and CDR2 as FYNNEI. The CDR3 nucleotides are TGTGCCAGCAACCTACAGGCCGCCTGGGGCAATCAGCCCCAGCATTTT. Amino acids: CASNLQAAWGNQPQHF.

In its sample, this clonotype was seen a few times. The chain links TRBV7-2 to TRBJ1-5; D is possibly TRBD1 (6 bases). Germline CDR1 reads SGHTA; CDR2 reads FQGNSA. V was clipped by 1 base and J by 3 bases, with 13 bases between them. The CDR3 is 16 residues long. CDR3 bases: TGTGCCAGCAGCTTAGAAACATGGGGGCCCAATCAGCCCCAGCATTTT. Encoded protein: CASSLETWGPNQPQHF.

The rearrangement joins TRBV4-1 to TRBJ1-2; the D gene is possibly TRBD1 (6 bases). The CDR3 has 15 residues. The germline gives CDR1 MGHRA, CDR2 YSYEKL. The ends were cut back, 1 base at V and 7 bases at J, with 16 bases in the middle. The CDR3 sequence: CASSQVAQGMRGYTF. CDR3 nucleotides: TGCGCCAGCAGCCAAGTCGCCCAGGGGATGCGTGGCTACACCTTC.

This clonotype was recorded a few times. This chain connects TRBV7-2 to TRBJ2-7; 8 nucleotides match TRBD2. V was clipped by 5 bases and J by 0 bases; unmatched bases: 6. CDR3 size: 15 residues. CDR1 is SGHTA and CDR2 is FQGNSA in the germline V gene. This CDR3 reads CASSPERENSYEQYF. In DNA, the CDR3 is TGTGCCAGCAGCCCCGAGCGGGAGAACTCCTACGAGCAGTACTTC.

The V gene is TRBV19, the J gene TRBJ1-3; TRBD1 agrees at 7 bases. Germline CDR1 and CDR2: LNHDA and SQIVND (reference sequence). The CDR3 runs 15 residues. V gave up 7 bases and J gave up 0 bases; unmatched junction bases: 6. CDR3: CASNDRVTSGNTIYF. The CDR3 DNA reads TGTGCCAGTAACGACAGGGTGACCTCTGGAAACACCATATATTTT.

This clonotype was seen repeatedly, ten times or more. The chain carries TRBV10-1 and TRBJ2-7, with a tentative D call TRBD1 (6 bases). The CDR3 covers 14 residues. Germline CDR1 and CDR2: WNHNN and SYGVQD (reference sequence). V was shortened by 2 bases and J by 2 bases, with 10 bases between the two germline ends. DNA of the CDR3: TGCGCCAGCAGTGAGGACAGGTTAACCTACGAGCAGTACTTC. Amino acids: CASSEDRLTYEQYF.

This clonotype was picked up many times. The chain employs TRBV27 and TRBJ1-2, with 8 bases fitting TRBD1. The germline CDR1 and CDR2 sequences are MNHEY and SMNVEV (reference sequence). The CDR3 consists of 13 residues. Trimming cost V 5 bases and J 7 bases; bases outside gene matches: 6. CDR3 loop: CASSTGGGSGYTF. The CDR3 coding sequence is TGTGCCAGCAGTACAGGGGGGGGTAGTGGCTACACCTTC.

There are many counts of this clonotype. The chain is built from TRBV12-3 or TRBV12-4 and TRBJ2-1; D unclear. CDR3 size: 16 residues. The V end lost 2 bases, the J end lost 0 bases, and 11 bases lay between the germline ends. The CDR3 region is CASSLPGSSSYNEQFF. CDR3 nucleotides: TGTGCCAGCAGTTTACCCGGGTCGAGCTCCTACAATGAGCAGTTCTTC.

The gene calls are TRBV2 and TRBJ1-2, with 10 positions matching TRBD1. The CDR3 covers 17 residues. CDR1 is SNHLY and CDR2 is FYNNEI in the germline V gene. V lost 4 bases and J lost 1; bases outside the gene matches: 9. CDR3 sequence: CASSGRDRGRNNYGYTF. The CDR3 region has the DNA TGTGCCAGCAGTGGCCGGGACAGGGGCAGGAATAACTATGGCTACACCTTC.

This clonotype was seen only a few times. The chain is built from TRBV12-3 or TRBV12-4 and TRBJ2-2; 7 bases line up with TRBD2. The CDR3 sequence is 13 residues long. The ends lost 5 bases at V and 6 bases at J; junction bases unmatched: 3. The CDR3 loop is CASSGGGAGELFF. CDR3 coding DNA: TGTGCCAGCAGTGGGGGGGGAGCCGGGGAGCTGTTTTTT.

This clonotype was seen many times. V usage is TRBV20-1 and J usage is TRBJ2-5; 15 bases map to TRBD2. V was clipped by 3 bases and J by 0 bases; unmatched bases: 11. The CDR3 has 19 residues. Germline V gene sequence: CDR1 DFQATT, CDR2 SNEGSKA (reference sequence). CDR3 residues: CSARPGLAGGGDNQETQYF. The CDR3 DNA reads as TGCAGTGCTAGGCCGGGACTAGCGGGAGGAGGGGACAACCAAGAGACCCAGTACTTC.

This clonotype was recorded at least ten times. The chain employs TRBV6-1 and TRBJ2-2, with D perhaps TRBD1 or TRBD2 (5 bases each). Per the germline V gene, CDR1 is MNHNS and CDR2 is SASEGT. The CDR3 length is 13 residues. V lost 5 bases and J 4 bases, leaving 8 bases between the germline ends. CDR3 in DNA: TGTGCCAGCAGTCGGGACGGCACCGGGGAGCTGTTTTTT. This gives the protein CASSRDGTGELFF.

This clonotype appeared many times. The V call is TRBV5-1, the J call TRBJ1-2, with 7 positions matching TRBD1. Germline values: CDR1 SGHRS, CDR2 YFSETQ. The CDR3 is 15 residues long. The ends lost 0 bases at V and 4 bases at J; junction bases unmatched: 6. The CDR3 protein is CASSLERGLGYGYTF. In DNA form, the CDR3 reads TGCGCCAGCAGCTTGGAGAGGGGGCTTGGCTATGGCTACACCTTC.

This chain links TRBV29-1 with TRBJ1-2; 9 nucleotides agree with TRBD1. V gave up 3 bases and J gave up 7 bases; unmatched junction bases: 9. Germline CDR1 reads SQVTM; CDR2 reads ANQGSEA. The CDR3 has 14 residues. Here the CDR3 DNA reads TGCAGCGTTGACGAGGGACAGGGAAGGGGTGGCTACACCTTC. Translation: CSVDEGQGRGGYTF.

This clonotype was seen many times. V gene TRBV5-1 combines with J gene TRBJ1-2, with 8 bases fitting TRBD1. The germline V gene encodes CDR1 SGHRS and CDR2 YFSETQ. The V and J ends lost 4 bases and 2 bases, in that order; junction bases with no gene match: 7. The CDR3 covers 15 residues. The CDR3 loop is CASSDGQGKNYGYTF. For the CDR3, the DNA is TGCGCCAGCAGCGATGGACAGGGCAAGAACTATGGCTACACCTTC.